This entry describes one T cell receptor (beta chain). TCRdb redid the calling of the 5' RACE reads with MiXCR, one entry per CDR3 protein. The sample consists of around 390,000 distinct CDR3 sequences, 15% to 20% of them appearing once. The data were taken from a study of T-cell memory formation after mild COVID-19. The germline V gene has CDR1 MDHEN and CDR2 SYDVKM. V lost 7 bases and J lost 4, with 18 bases in between. The CDR3 has 15 amino acids. The source is a man aged 18 to 30 who had mild COVID-19 (a few samples of this study predate the infection). Cell type and time point are not known. The rearrangement uses TRBV28 and TRBJ2-3, with TRBD2 as a possible D gene (6 bases). Material: PBMCs or a T cell subset sorted from them (not recorded which). The CDR3 spells CASMPPGLGADTQYF. The DNA of the CDR3 is TGTGCCAGCATGCCGCCGGGACTCGGGGCAGATACGCAGTATTTT. The full variable domain, rest sourced from reference TRBV28 and TRBJ2-3, is DVKVTQSSRYLVKRTGEKVFLECVQDMDHENMFWYRQDPGLGLRLIYFSYDVKMKEKGDIPEGYSVSREKKERFSLILESASTNQTSMYLCASMPPGLGADTQYFGPGTRLTVL.